This T cell receptor beta chain was captured by sequencing in a study of control samples from healthy donors and cancer patients. Trimming left V 5 bases short and J 7 bases short, with 14 bases between. The CDR3 is 13 residues long. Germline CDR1 is SGHTA and CDR2 is FQGNSA. The method was immunoSEQ multiplex PCR; TCRdb's version includes in-frame clones alone and lacks a portion of them. This table holds about 120,000 clones, 85% to 90% found once. The J gene is TRBJ2-5, the V gene TRBV7-2; perhaps TRBD2 as D (6 bases). The sample was blood. The clonotype originates from a woman in her 70s in good health. CDR3 loop: CASSPRDSGTQYF. The CDR3, as DNA: TGTGCCAGCAGCCCGCGGGACTCTGGGACCCAGTACTTC.